There are a few counts of the clone carrying this T cell receptor beta chain. Deletions cut 5 bases from V and 6 bases from J, with 22 bases between. Germline V gene sequence: CDR1 SGHVS, CDR2 FQNEAQ. The CDR3 has 16 residues. Researchers tagged individual cDNA molecules with unique molecular identifiers. TCRdb processed the 5' RACE reads anew with MiXCR; each CDR3 protein has one entry. The profile covers about 50,000 distinct CDR3 sequences, with approximately 12% appearing a single time and about 2.5% taken by the ten largest. This sample is part of a study of early T cells in non-severe SARS-CoV-2 infection.

This specimen was whole blood, taken at baseline. The J gene is TRBJ1-1, the V gene TRBV7-8; D is perhaps TRBD1 (6 bases). The sequence was obtained from an adult who was a healthcare worker with PCR-confirmed SARS-CoV-2 infection or an uninfected control (not recorded which). CDR3 protein: CASSPKRQGPASEAFF. In DNA, the CDR3 is TGTGCCAGCAGCCCCAAGAGGCAGGGGCCGGCGTCTGAAGCTTTCTTT.